This is a list of T cell receptor beta chains from one sample in a study of blood T cell repertoires in COVID-19. Using immunoSEQ multiplex PCR, the repertoire was profiled, and TCRdb retains in-frame clones only, with some absent. The table records about 89,000 clones, more than 65% of them present only once. Material: peripheral blood. The receptors originated from a woman of 80 years or more with acute or convalescent COVID-19. The CDR3 runs from the conserved cysteine through the conserved F or W. D genes are given only for firm matches. Clone size appears in some rows only: once, few, many, or a class for an expanded clone.

V gene	clone size	D gene	CDR3 length	J gene	CDR3 DNA	CDR3 protein
TRBV6-5	NA	NA	13	TRBJ1-2	TGTGCCAGCAAAGTCCCTAGGGGCTATGGCTACACCTTC	CASKVPRGYGYTF
TRBV3-1/TRBV3-2	once	TRBD2	13	TRBJ2-1	TGTGCCAGCAGCCCCCGGGGGGACAATGAGCAGTTCTTC	CASSPRGDNEQFF
TRBV28	NA	TRBD1	17	TRBJ1-6	TGTGCCAGCAGAACCGGGACAGGGGGCTCCTATAATTCACCCCTCCACTTT	CASRTGTGGSYNSPLHF
TRBV5-6	NA	NA	18	TRBJ1-3	TGTGCCAGCAGCTTCCTGAACGAACAGGCGCGCTCTGGAAACACCATATATTTT	CASSFLNEQARSGNTIYF
TRBV10-3	once	NA	16	TRBJ1-4	TGTGCCATCAGTGAGGGACAGCAACCAACTAATGAAAAACTGTTTTTT	CAISEGQQPTNEKLFF
TRBV5-4	NA	NA	13	TRBJ1-1	TGTGCCAGCAGCAACCCGGGACGGGAGTGGGCTTTCTTT	CASSNPGREWAFF
TRBV6-5	NA	NA	13	TRBJ1-2	TGTGCCAGCAGCCCGGGACACAACTATGGCTACACCTTC	CASSPGHNYGYTF
TRBV19	NA	TRBD2	16	TRBJ2-3	TGTGCCAGTAGTATAGCAGGACTAGCGGCCACAGATACGCAGTATTTT	CASSIAGLAATDTQYF
TRBV7-8	NA	NA	12	TRBJ1-2	TGTGCCAGCAGCCCAAAGCCGGGTGGCTACACCTTC	CASSPKPGGYTF
TRBV7-2	NA	NA	14	TRBJ1-2	TGTGCCAGCAGCTATTCGACCGGGGATTTGCGCTACACCTTC	CASSYSTGDLRYTF
TRBV7-2	NA	TRBD1	17	TRBJ1-3	TGTGCCAGCAGCTACACCCGACAGGGTCTCTCTGGAAACACCATATATTTT	CASSYTRQGLSGNTIYF
TRBV6-5	NA	NA	10	TRBJ2-7	TGTGTCAGCGGAGGATACGAGCAGTACTTC	CVSGGYEQYF
TRBV21-1	NA	NA	14	TRBJ1-6	TGTGCCAGCAGCAAAGAGGGGGACAATTCACCCCTCCACTTT	CASSKEGDNSPLHF
TRBV19	NA	TRBD1	14	TRBJ1-5	TGTGCCAGTAGAACCGGACAGGCCAATCAGCCCCAGCATTTT	CASRTGQANQPQHF
TRBV3-1/TRBV3-2	NA	NA	16	TRBJ1-6	TGTGCCAGCAGCCAAGGAGGAGGGCAGGGTCGTTCACCCCTCCACTTT	CASSQGGGQGRSPLHF
TRBV19	few	TRBD1	14	TRBJ1-1	TGTGCCAGCCAACAGGGGGCTTTAAGCTCTGAAGCTTTCTTT	CASQQGALSSEAFF
TRBV28	NA	NA	14	TRBJ2-5	TGTGCCAGCAGTTTATATGGGACTCGGGAGACCCAGTACTTC	CASSLYGTRETQYF
TRBV24-1	NA	NA	14	TRBJ1-5	TGTGCCACCAGTGAATACCGGAGCAATCAGCCCCAGCATTTT	CATSEYRSNQPQHF